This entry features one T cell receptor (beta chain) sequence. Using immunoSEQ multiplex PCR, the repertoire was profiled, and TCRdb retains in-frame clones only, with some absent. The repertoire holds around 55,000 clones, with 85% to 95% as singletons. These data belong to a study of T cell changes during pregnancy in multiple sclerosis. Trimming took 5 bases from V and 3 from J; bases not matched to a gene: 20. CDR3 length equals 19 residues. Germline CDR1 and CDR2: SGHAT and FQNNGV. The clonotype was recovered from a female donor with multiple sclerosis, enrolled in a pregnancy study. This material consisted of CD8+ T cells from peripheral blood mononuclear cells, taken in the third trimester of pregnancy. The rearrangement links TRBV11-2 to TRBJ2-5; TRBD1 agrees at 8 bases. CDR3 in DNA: TGTGCCAGCAGCATACGCAGGGGGCGCCTGGGTCGGTCGGAAGAGACCCAGTACTTC. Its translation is CASSIRRGRLGRSEETQYF.